Below are 12 T cell receptor beta chains sequenced from a single sample in a study of early T cells in non-severe SARS-CoV-2 infection. TCRdb itself ran the 5' RACE reads through MiXCR, one entry per CDR3 protein. The sample yields tens of thousands of distinct CDR3 sequences, about 5.7% seen once. The source material was whole blood. The source of these receptors is an adult who was a healthcare worker with PCR-confirmed SARS-CoV-2 infection or an uninfected control (not recorded which).

This clonotype was observed many times. The chain joins TRBV7-8 to TRBJ1-4; the match to TRBD1 covers 8 bases. J was trimmed by 0 bases and V by 5 bases; bases with no gene match: 5. This CDR3 is built from 16 residues. The germline V gene has CDR1 SGHVS and CDR2 FQNEAQ. The CDR3 DNA reads TGTGCCAGCAGCCGGGACAGGTGGACAACTAATGAAAAACTGTTTTTT. It specifies CASSRDRWTTNEKLFF.

There are many counts of this clonotype. The J gene is TRBJ1-5, the V gene TRBV4-1; D may be TRBD1 (5 bases). Germline CDR1 and CDR2: MGHRA and YSYEKL. V was shortened by 0 bases and J by 2 bases, with 11 bases between the two germline ends. CDR3 length: 16 residues. The CDR3 sequence is CASSQEGTRGNQPQHF. The DNA of the CDR3 is TGCGCCAGCAGCCAAGAAGGGACCAGGGGCAATCAGCCCCAGCATTTT.

In its sample, this clonotype was seen a few times. The J gene is TRBJ2-7, the V gene TRBV5-1, with a tentative D call TRBD1 (5 bases). Between the trimmed V and J ends, which lost 0 bases and 3 bases, there was a span of 10 bases. The CDR3 has 14 amino acids. Germline-derived CDR1 and CDR2 are SGHRS and YFSETQ. The CDR3 region is CASSLEEGVYEQYF. The DNA of the CDR3 is TGCGCCAGCAGCTTGGAAGAAGGGGTCTACGAGCAGTACTTC.

This clonotype has at least ten counts. V and J are TRBV27 and TRBJ2-1; D is perhaps TRBD2 (5 bases). V lost 5 bases to trimming and J lost 8 bases, with 25 bases between them. The germline CDR1 and CDR2 sequences are MNHEY and SMNVEV (reference sequence). The CDR3 length is 17 residues. The CDR3 DNA is TGTGCCAGCAGTCCTCTTGGATTTGAGGGAGTAGCAGATGAGCAGTTCTTC. It codes for CASSPLGFEGVADEQFF.

This clonotype was seen at least ten times. Here the CDR3 reads CASSTGQETQYF. Written as DNA, the CDR3 is TGCGCCAGCAGCACGGGCCAAGAGACCCAGTACTTC. The gene calls are TRBV10-2 and TRBJ2-5; D gene unclear. V lost 6 bases, J lost 1 base, and 6 bases lay in between. Germline V lookup: CDR1 WSHSY, CDR2 SAAADI. This CDR3 contains 12 residues.

In DNA form, the CDR3 reads TGTGCCAGCAGTGAAGCGCGCCTAGCGGGAGTATCCGAGCAGTACTTC. Translated: CASSEARLAGVSEQYF. The chain joins TRBV6-1 to TRBJ2-7; 10 bases map to TRBD2. V lost 0 bases, J lost 6 bases, and 8 bases stayed unmatched. CDR3 size: 16 residues. Looked up from germline, CDR1 is MNHNS and CDR2 is SASEGT.

This clonotype was seen repeatedly, ten times or more. The chain uses TRBV20-1 and TRBJ1-1, with 8 bases lining up with TRBD1. The CDR3 loop spans 14 amino acids. With V trimmed by 0 bases and J by 3 bases, 3 bases remained unmatched. CDR1 DFQATT and CDR2 SNEGSKA come from the germline V gene (reference sequence). CDR3 in amino acids: CSARELQGDTEAFF. CDR3 nucleotide sequence: TGCAGTGCTAGAGAACTACAGGGGGACACTGAAGCTTTCTTT.

This clonotype was counted ten times or more. The V gene is TRBV20-1, the J gene TRBJ2-7, with 8 bases matching TRBD2. The ends lost 3 bases at V and 7 bases at J; junction bases unmatched: 8. The CDR3 consists of 13 residues. Germline V gives CDR1 DFQATT, CDR2 SNEGSKA (reference sequence). The CDR3 sequence is CSARRHGGEEQYF. The CDR3 DNA is TGCAGTGCTAGGAGGCACGGGGGGGAGGAGCAGTACTTC.

The DNA for the CDR3 is TGTGCCAGCAGCCGACAGGGAAAAACAGATACGCAGTATTTT. This encodes CASSRQGKTDTQYF. The rearrangement joins TRBV25-1 to TRBJ2-3, with 7 bases matching TRBD1. The trim removed 6 bases at V and 3 bases at J, leaving 6 bases unmatched. CDR1 and CDR2 (germline): MGHDK, SYGVNS. The CDR3 extends over 14 amino acids.

The chain links TRBV5-4 to TRBJ2-6; possibly TRBD2 for D (5 bases). The CDR3 extends over 15 amino acids. V dropped 0 bases and J dropped 1 base, with 5 bases sitting between them. Looked up from germline, CDR1 is SGHNT and CDR2 is YYREEE (reference sequence). CDR3 coding DNA: TGTGCCAGCAGCTTGGGAGGGTCTGGGGCCAACGTCCTGACTTTC. Translated: CASSLGGSGANVLTF.

This clonotype came up a few times. The chain couples TRBV6-5 to TRBJ2-5; 7 bases match TRBD1. There are 12 residues in the CDR3. The V gene's germline CDR1 is MNHEY and CDR2 SVGAGI. Unmatched junction bases numbered 6, after V lost 7 bases and J lost 7 bases. CDR3 DNA sequence: TGTGCCAGCAAAACAGGGGCCTTGACCCAGTACTTC. Protein sequence: CASKTGALTQYF.

This clonotype was found a few times. This chain connects TRBV12-3 or TRBV12-4 to TRBJ2-4, with unresolved D. The CDR3 covers 12 residues. Trimming left V 7 bases short and J 2 bases short, with 6 bases between. This CDR3 reads CASTTTKNIQYF. In DNA, the CDR3 is TGTGCCAGCACAACTACCAAAAACATTCAGTACTTC.